A selection of T cell receptor beta chains follows, all from one sample in a study of OX40 agonist ivuxolimab in advanced cancers. Sequencing used immunoSEQ multiplex PCR; TCRdb keeps in-frame clones, though not all of them. The repertoire holds 45,000 to 65,000 clones, with 70% to 90% as singletons. The sample in question was CD4+ or CD8+ T cells sorted from blood, obtained in a trial of the OX40 agonist ivuxolimab. The receptors were gathered from an adult with an advanced solid tumor such as melanoma, head and neck, liver or kidney cancer. CDR3s include the opening cysteine and the closing phenylalanine or tryptophan. The order of the fields is clone size, D gene, V gene, J gene, CDR3 DNA, CDR3 protein. D genes are given only for firm matches. Only part of the rows carry a size: once, few, many, or a class if the clone is expanded.

once	TRBD2	TRBV7-3	TRBJ2-4	TGTGCCAGCAGCCCTGGCGGGGGTAGCAAAAACATTCAGTACTTC	CASSPGGGSKNIQYF
NA	NA	TRBV7-9	TRBJ1-2	TGTGCCAGCAGCTTAGAACAGGGTGACGGCTACACCTTC	CASSLEQGDGYTF
NA	NA	TRBV29-1	TRBJ1-1	TGCAGCGCCCTTACTAGCAGCAAAGCTTTCTTT	CSALTSSKAFF
NA	NA	TRBV6-6	TRBJ1-3	TGTGCCAGCAGTTACTTTGGGACAACGGGAAACACCATATATTTT	CASSYFGTTGNTIYF
NA	NA	TRBV10-3	TRBJ1-1	TGTGCCATCAGCGGTCAAATCACCACTGAAGCTTTCTTT	CAISGQITTEAFF
NA	NA	TRBV5-1	TRBJ1-2	TGCGCCAGCAGCTTGGATTCCAGGGTGGGGGGCTACACCTTC	CASSLDSRVGGYTF
NA	NA	TRBV6-6	TRBJ1-4	TGTGCCAGCAGTTACGGCTCGGGGGGGAACGAAAAACTGTTTTTT	CASSYGSGGNEKLFF
NA	NA	TRBV19	TRBJ2-5	TGTGCCAGTAGTATAACAGGCCCCCAAGAGACCCAGTACTTC	CASSITGPQETQYF
NA	TRBD2	TRBV7-8	TRBJ2-1	TGTGCCAGCAGCATGGGAACTAGCGGGGACAATGAGCAGTTCTTC	CASSMGTSGDNEQFF
NA	TRBD2	TRBV7-7	TRBJ2-3	TGTGCCAGCAGCTTAGGGGGACTAGCGGGACATACAGATACGCAGTATTTT	CASSLGGLAGHTDTQYF
NA	NA	TRBV6-5	TRBJ1-1	TGTGCCAGCAGTTTAGCTGGGCCGAACACTGAAGCTTTCTTT	CASSLAGPNTEAFF
NA	TRBD2	TRBV5-5	TRBJ2-7	TGTGCCAGCAGCTTAACTCCGGGGGGGCCCTACGAGCAGTACTTC	CASSLTPGGPYEQYF
NA	TRBD2	TRBV5-1	TRBJ2-5	TGCGCCAGCACTGTAGCGGGGGGACAAGAGACCCAGTACTTC	CASTVAGGQETQYF
NA	NA	TRBV5-1	TRBJ1-1	TGCGCCAGCAGGGGAAACCGGGACACTGAAGCTTTCTTT	CASRGNRDTEAFF
NA	NA	TRBV6-1	TRBJ1-2	TGTGCCAGCAGCTTAACAGGGCCGGGAGGCTACACCTTC	CASSLTGPGGYTF
NA	NA	TRBV5-1	TRBJ1-2	TGCGCCAGCAGCCCTCTGATCGGCTCGGTCGATGGCTACACCTTC	CASSPLIGSVDGYTF
NA	NA	TRBV4-2	TRBJ2-1	TGTGCCAGCAGCCGGACGCTGGAGAGGGGTGAGCAGTTCTTC	CASSRTLERGEQFF
NA	NA	TRBV21-1	TRBJ2-7	TGTGCCAGCAGCAAAGGCTCAAGTCTACAGTGCTACGAGCAGTACTTC	CASSKGSSLQCYEQYF
NA	NA	TRBV2	TRBJ2-1	TGTGCCAGCAGTGGGGCAGTCTACAATGAGCAGTTCTTC	CASSGAVYNEQFF
NA	NA	TRBV19	TRBJ1-5	TGTGCCAGTAGTATTTCACGGGGGGGCAATCAGCCCCAGCATTTT	CASSISRGGNQPQHF
NA	NA	TRBV4-2	TRBJ1-4	TGTGCCAGCAGCCCGCCGGGGGATGAAAAACTGTTTTTT	CASSPPGDEKLFF
NA	TRBD2	TRBV5-4	TRBJ2-3	TGTGCCAGCAGCACCAGGGGTCCCGGACTAGCGGGGGGCCGCACAGATACGCAGTATTTT	CASSTRGPGLAGGRTDTQYF
NA	NA	TRBV6-1	TRBJ2-4	TGTGCCAGCAATGAACAGAGGAAAAACATTCAGTACTTC	CASNEQRKNIQYF
NA	NA	TRBV6-4	TRBJ1-2	TGTGCCAGCAGTGAAGTGGGAACCGGTGGGCTTTCGAACTATGGCTACACCTTC	CASSEVGTGGLSNYGYTF
few	TRBD2	TRBV7-9	TRBJ2-5	TGTGCCAGCAGCGAGATAGGACTAGCGGGGGGACTAAAAGAGACCCAGTACTTC	CASSEIGLAGGLKETQYF
NA	NA	TRBV5-1	TRBJ2-3	TGCGCCAGCAGCTCTGGGAACCCACTTGACGGGGGCGGCACAGATACGCAGTATTTT	CASSSGNPLDGGGTDTQYF
NA	TRBD1	TRBV6-1	TRBJ1-1	TGTGCCAGCAGTGTAAAGGGACAGAGGGCTTTCTTT	CASSVKGQRAFF
NA	TRBD1	TRBV5-1	TRBJ2-1	TGCGCCAGCAGCTCCAGGGGGAATAATGAGCAGTTCTTC	CASSSRGNNEQFF
few	NA	TRBV19	TRBJ1-1	TGTGCCAGTAGTATAAATACCGCTGAAGCTTTCTTT	CASSINTAEAFF
NA	NA	TRBV12-5	TRBJ1-5	TGTGCTAGTGGTTTGCGGTCGACAGATCAGCCCCAGCATTTT	CASGLRSTDQPQHF
NA	TRBD1	TRBV11-3	TRBJ2-3	TGTGCCAGCAGCCCGAGGGCGACAGGGGGCTCTAGCACAGATACGCAGTATTTT	CASSPRATGGSSTDTQYF
medium-sized	TRBD1	TRBV7-2	TRBJ2-3	TGTGCCAGCAGCTTGGACAGGGGCTACACAGATACGCAGTATTTT	CASSLDRGYTDTQYF